The T cell receptor (beta chain) under discussion was sequenced for a study of control samples from healthy donors and cancer patients. The CDR3 consists of 13 residues. Germline V gene data show CDR1 as SGHRS and CDR2 as YFSETQ. With 4 bases removed from V and 7 bases from J, the gap between germline ends came to 9 bases. Data came from immunoSEQ multiplex PCR; TCRdb stores just in-frame clones and leaves some out. The sample holds roughly 130,000 clones; approximately 90% are singletons and the top ten take roughly 8.8%. The chain joins TRBV5-1 to TRBJ1-6, with D possibly being TRBD1 (5 bases). The material sequenced was blood. The sequence came from a man between 18 and 29 years old in good health. CDR3 coding DNA: TGCGCCAGCAGCCTACCAGGGAATTCACCCCTCCACTTT. Its translation: CASSLPGNSPLHF.